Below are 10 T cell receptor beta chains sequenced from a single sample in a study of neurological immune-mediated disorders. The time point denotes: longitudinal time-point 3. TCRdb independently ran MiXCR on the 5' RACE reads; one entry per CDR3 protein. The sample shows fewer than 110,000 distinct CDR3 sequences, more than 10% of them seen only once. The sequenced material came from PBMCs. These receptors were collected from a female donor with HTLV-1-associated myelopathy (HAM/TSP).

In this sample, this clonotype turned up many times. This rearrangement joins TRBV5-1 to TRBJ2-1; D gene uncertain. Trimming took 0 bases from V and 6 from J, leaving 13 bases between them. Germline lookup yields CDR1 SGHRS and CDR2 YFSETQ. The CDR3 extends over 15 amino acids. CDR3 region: CASSLEGPAINEQFF. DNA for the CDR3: TGCGCCAGCAGCTTGGAAGGGCCCGCGATCAATGAGCAGTTCTTC.

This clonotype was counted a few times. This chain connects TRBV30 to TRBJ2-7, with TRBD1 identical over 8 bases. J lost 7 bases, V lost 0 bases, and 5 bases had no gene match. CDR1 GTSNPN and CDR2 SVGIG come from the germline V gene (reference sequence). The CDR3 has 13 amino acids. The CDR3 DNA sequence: TGTGCCTGGAGTGTAGCAGGGGGCAGGGAGCAGTACTTC. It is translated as CAWSVAGGREQYF.

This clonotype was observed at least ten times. This CDR3 is CASSAYGISTDTQYF. CDR3 DNA sequence: TGTGCCAGCAGCGCTTACGGGATAAGCACAGATACGCAGTATTTT. This chain joins TRBV9 and TRBJ2-3; tentative D call: TRBD2 (5 bases). Trimming removed 3 bases at V and 0 bases at J, with 11 bases between. The germline gives CDR1 SGDLS, CDR2 YYNGEE. CDR3 length: 15 residues. Full variable domain (rest looked up from reference TRBV9 and TRBJ2-3): DSGVTQTPKHLITATGQRVTLRCSPRSGDLSVYWYQQSLDQGLQFLIQYYNGEERAKGNILERFSAQQFPDLHSELNLSSLELGDSALYFCASSAYGISTDTQYFGPGTRLTVL.

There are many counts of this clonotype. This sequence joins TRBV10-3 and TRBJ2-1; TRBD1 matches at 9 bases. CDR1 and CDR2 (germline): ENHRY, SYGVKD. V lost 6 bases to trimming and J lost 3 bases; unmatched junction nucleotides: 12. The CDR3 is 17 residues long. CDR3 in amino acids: CAISVPGQGLNYNEQFF. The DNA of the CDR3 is TGTGCCATCAGCGTCCCGGGACAGGGTTTAAACTACAATGAGCAGTTCTTC.

The CDR3 is CASSKGLPGGF. As DNA, the CDR3 is TGTGCCAGCAGCAAAGGTCTCCCCGGGGGGTTC. The chain is built from TRBV21-1 and TRBJ2-7; the table gives TRBD1 as D, unverified against the DNA. TRBV21-1 represents a pseudogene. This CDR3 comprises 11 residues.

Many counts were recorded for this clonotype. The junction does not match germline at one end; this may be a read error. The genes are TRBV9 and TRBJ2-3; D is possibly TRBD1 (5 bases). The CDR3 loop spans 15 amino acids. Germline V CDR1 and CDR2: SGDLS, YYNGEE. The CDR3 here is CASSVAGHRTDTQYF. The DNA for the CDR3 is TGTGCCAGCAGCGTAGCTGGACACCGCACGGATACGCAGTATTTT. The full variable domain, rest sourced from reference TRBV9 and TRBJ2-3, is DSGVTQTPKHLITATGQRVTLRCSPRSGDLSVYWYQQSLDQGLQFLIQYYNGEERAKGNILERFSAQQFPDLHSELNLSSLELGDSALYFCASSVAGHRTDTQYFGPGTRLTVL.

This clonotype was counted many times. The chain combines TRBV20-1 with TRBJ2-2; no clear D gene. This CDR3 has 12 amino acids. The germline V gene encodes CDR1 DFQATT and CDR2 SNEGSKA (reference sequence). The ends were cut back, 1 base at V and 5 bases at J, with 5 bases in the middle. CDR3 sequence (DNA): TGCAGTGCTAGAGTAGGGACCGGGGAGCTGTTTTTT. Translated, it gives CSARVGTGELFF.

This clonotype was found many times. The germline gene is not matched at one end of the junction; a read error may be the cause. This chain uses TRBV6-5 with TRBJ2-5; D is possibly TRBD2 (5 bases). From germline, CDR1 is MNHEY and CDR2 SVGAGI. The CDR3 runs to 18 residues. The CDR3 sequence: CASSYSRPSTLSQGTQYF. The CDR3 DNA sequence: TGTGCCAGCAGTTACTCGCGTCCTAGCACCCTCTCCCAAGGGACCCAGTACTTC.

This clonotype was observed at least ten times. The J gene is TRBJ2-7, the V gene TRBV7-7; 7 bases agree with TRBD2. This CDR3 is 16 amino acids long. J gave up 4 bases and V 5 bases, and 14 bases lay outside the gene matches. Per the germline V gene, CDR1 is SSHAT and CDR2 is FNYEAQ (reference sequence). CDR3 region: CASSPQGAAGQYEQYF. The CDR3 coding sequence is TGTGCCAGCAGCCCCCAAGGGGCAGCGGGGCAATACGAGCAGTACTTC.

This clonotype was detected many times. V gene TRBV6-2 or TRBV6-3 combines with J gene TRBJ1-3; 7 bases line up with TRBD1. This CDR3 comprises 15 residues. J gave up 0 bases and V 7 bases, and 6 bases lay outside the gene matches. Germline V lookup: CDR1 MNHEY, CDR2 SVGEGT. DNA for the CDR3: TGTGCCAGCACCAAGGGGGCCGTCTCTGGAAACACCATATATTTT. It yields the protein CASTKGAVSGNTIYF.